Listed below are T cell receptor beta chains from one sample, sequenced in a study of shared clonotypes between healthy human individuals. Sequencing used immunoSEQ multiplex PCR; TCRdb keeps in-frame clones, though not all of them. This table holds hundreds of thousands of clones, around 96% found once. The sequenced sample was naive CD8+ T cells sorted from blood. The receptors originated from a young woman in good health. CDR3s leave out the opening cysteine and the closing phenylalanine or tryptophan.

v_gene	j_gene	CDR3aa
TRBV19	TRBJ2-7	ASSSGPAYEQY
TRBV7-8	TRBJ2-7	ASSSRASYEQY
TRBV9	TRBJ2-1	ASSGLANEQF
TRBV28	TRBJ2-7	ASTVDRGLSEQY
TRBV9	TRBJ2-1	ASSARDRLGNEQF
TRBV29-1	TRBJ2-7	SVEGTLDYEQY
TRBV19	TRBJ2-7	ASSGRDVSYEQY
TRBV5-6	TRBJ2-7	ASSSRDTSYEQY
TRBV6-5	TRBJ1-1	ASRYNEHGGSEAF
TRBV14	TRBJ2-1	ASSHITGTYRNEQF
TRBV4-1	TRBJ2-7	ASSHHTGPEYEQY
TRBV5-6	TRBJ2-7	ASSFDLGTEQY
TRBV27	TRBJ2-7	ASSLFAGESYEQY
TRBV4-1	TRBJ2-7	ASSQGTSGTSYEQY
TRBV7-9	TRBJ2-7	ASSPGAGGTYEQY
TRBV6-1	TRBJ1-2	ASSALSSGPGYT
TRBV7-9	TRBJ2-3	ASRITDTQY
TRBV28	TRBJ2-7	ASSGPVAGGPYEQY
TRBV6-5	TRBJ2-7	ASSLSGSTYEQY
TRBV27	TRBJ2-1	ASSLSSASGIYNEQF
TRBV14	TRBJ2-2	ASSQVVTGELF
TRBV5-1	TRBJ2-1	ASSFGRGSTNEQF
TRBV7-9	TRBJ2-5	ASSGWGAGETQY
TRBV6-5	TRBJ1-5	ASSNRGGNQPQH
TRBV4-1	TRBJ2-7	ASRLREEFGNEQY
TRBV28	TRBJ1-5	ASSLVSQYQPQH
TRBV5-1	TRBJ1-1	ASSSTTENTEAF
TRBV28	TRBJ2-7	ASSPRTDYYEQY
TRBV4-1	TRBJ2-7	ASSLSIGSSWGEQY
TRBV27	TRBJ2-2	ASSFFRGDENTGELF
TRBV28	TRBJ2-7	ASAPGLSYEQY
TRBV15	TRBJ2-7	ATSRDRGAYEQY
TRBV28	TRBJ2-7	ASSWTSSTPMAYEQY
TRBV7-9	TRBJ2-7	ASRPGVRVYEQY
TRBV4-2	TRBJ2-1	ASSPLSSGEETEQF
TRBV5-4	TRBJ2-1	ASSSPSGISYNEQF
TRBV7-9	.	ASSLGQGSDEQY
TRBV4-2	TRBJ2-1	ASSPAGWAGVNEQF
TRBV11-2	TRBJ2-7	ASSLVILAGALYEQY
TRBV5-4	TRBJ2-7	ASSGGRDSYEQY
TRBV28	TRBJ2-4	ASSFSRTSPKNIQY
TRBV7-3	TRBJ2-1	ASSLRPSGTIYNEQF